The clone carrying this T cell receptor beta chain was seen just once. Its antigen is unidentified. The targeted sequencing depth was 1 in 200,000 to 1 in 1 million T cells. TCRdb's copy holds only in-frame clones and misses some; the assay was immunoSEQ multiplex PCR. The sample lists more than 200,000 clones; 60% to 75% were seen once. CDR1 and CDR2 (germline): SGHAT, FQDESV (reference sequence). V shed 5 bases and J shed 1 base, with 8 bases lying between them. CDR3 length: 13 residues. These data come from a study of cytotoxic CD8 clonotypes in ibrutinib-treated CLL. The study's findings and limits: Clonality went up at the time of ibrutinib response, stayed stable in sustained remission, and later dropped back toward its baseline level at progression.

Sequencing used PBMCs, obtained after 24 months of ibrutinib treatment. The sequence was obtained from a human donor with chronic lymphocytic leukemia. The chain recombines TRBV11-1 with TRBJ1-1; D is undetermined. CDR3 sequence reads: CASSPRGNTEAFF. The CDR3 region has the DNA TGTGCCAGCAGCCCTCGGGGGAACACTGAAGCTTTCTTT.